This TCR beta chain was found in a study of T-cell reconstitution after alpha-beta-depleted transplantation in children. This clonotype was found a few times. TCRbeta library preparation incorporated unique molecular identifiers. In TCRdb, the PCR reads were re-called with MiXCR into one record per CDR3 protein. Here the sample spans roughly 340,000 distinct CDR3 sequences, under 20% being singletons. V dropped 4 bases and J dropped 4 bases, with 14 bases sitting between them. This CDR3 has 15 residues. The sequence was collected from a male patient between 2 and 10 years old who had a stem cell transplant for acute lymphoblastic leukemia, so the T cells may come from the graft donor. The sequencing used PBMCs, mostly from graft donor cells, collected 360 days after TCRalphabeta/CD19-depleted stem cell transplant. The chain has TRBV12-3 or TRBV12-4 and TRBJ1-5; D is ambiguous. CDR3 amino acids: CASSSRGQNNQPQHF. As DNA, the CDR3 is TGTGCCAGCAGTTCAAGAGGCCAGAATAATCAGCCCCAGCATTTT.